This T cell receptor (beta chain) was profiled in a study of technical replicates of blood from a few donors. This CDR3 comprises 12 residues. Germline lookup yields CDR1 ENHRY and CDR2 SYGVKD. Trimming removed 6 bases at V and 1 base at J, with 7 bases between. The protocol was immunoSEQ multiplex PCR, while the TCRdb copy is restricted to in-frame clones and leaves out a portion. The table lists 50,000 to 55,000 clones, roughly 86% of them singletons. This TCR was recovered from a human donor in good health. Some clones in this sample may be carry-over from other donors' samples. The sample was PBMCs. The gene calls are TRBV10-3 and TRBJ2-7; D possibly corresponds to TRBD1 (5 bases). The CDR3: CAISRQSYEQYF. The CDR3 coding sequence is TGTGCCATCAGCAGACAGTCCTACGAGCAGTACTTC.